This is a list of T cell receptor beta chains from one sample in a study of naive and memory T cell subsets. TCRdb reanalysed the UMI-ligation and nested PCR reads using MiXCR and keeps one entry per CDR3 protein. There are tens of thousands of distinct CDR3 sequences in the sample; approximately 11% occur only once, and about a sixth lies in the top ten. Material: effector memory CD4+ T cells from blood. These receptor sequences come from a human donor in good health. Each CDR3 is given with its conserved first and last residue. The D gene is left open where the match is weak. Clone sizes are given selectively: once, few, many, or a class where the clone is expanded.

>NA|TRBJ1-2|TRBV30|NA
CAWSDNGGALGTRGYTF
TGTGCCTGGAGTGACAACGGAGGGGCCTTGGGAACGAGGGGCTACACCTTC
>few|TRBJ2-1|TRBV6-2/TRBV6-3|NA
CASSGSSQSGKQFF
TGTGCCAGCAGTGGGAGTTCCCAGTCGGGAAAGCAGTTCTTC
>NA|TRBJ2-3|TRBV5-1|NA
CASSLGRVDTQYF
TGCGCCAGCAGCTTGGGACGTGTAGATACGCAGTATTTT
>few|TRBJ2-3|TRBV4-2|TRBD2
CASSQDRGGLATDTQYF
TGTGCCAGCAGCCAAGATCGGGGGGGACTAGCGACAGATACGCAGTATTTT
>few|TRBJ2-7|TRBV12-3/TRBV12-4|NA
CASTPRGLGLGEQYF
TGTGCCAGCACCCCAAGGGGACTTGGGCTGGGCGAGCAGTACTTC
>hyperexpanded|TRBJ2-5|TRBV29-1|NA
CSGRVAQETQYF
TGCAGCGGTCGGGTTGCCCAAGAGACCCAGTACTTC
>few|TRBJ2-5|TRBV11-2|NA
CASSPHETQYF
TGTGCCAGCAGCCCGCACGAGACCCAGTACTTC
>many|TRBJ2-2|TRBV30|NA
CAWSPPGKGYDTGELFF
TGTGCCTGGAGTCCCCCCGGGAAGGGCTATGACACCGGGGAGCTGTTTTTT
>medium-sized|TRBJ2-6|TRBV7-2|NA
CASSYSSGANVLTF
TGTGCCAGCAGCTACAGCTCTGGGGCCAACGTCCTGACTTTC
>few|TRBJ1-1|TRBV7-2|TRBD1
CASSSGDSWEAFF
TGTGCCAGCAGCTCAGGGGACAGTTGGGAAGCTTTCTTT
>NA|TRBJ2-1|TRBV6-4|NA
CASSVVGGSEQFF
TGTGCCAGCAGTGTCGTGGGAGGTTCTGAGCAGTTCTTC
>NA|TRBJ2-7|TRBV29-1|NA
CSAFVPRSSYEQYF
TGCAGCGCCTTTGTTCCAAGGAGCTCCTACGAGCAGTACTTC
>medium-sized|TRBJ2-1|TRBV7-3|NA
CASSSSAGGPWFF
TGTGCCAGCAGCTCTAGCGCCGGAGGACCATGGTTCTTC
>NA|TRBJ2-1|TRBV9|NA
CASSVELGTDEQFF
TGTGCCAGCAGCGTAGAACTAGGGACCGATGAGCAGTTCTTC
>many|TRBJ2-1|TRBV18|TRBD1
CASSPGTGTGRDEQFF
TGTGCCAGCTCACCGGGGACCGGGACAGGACGAGATGAGCAGTTCTTC
>NA|TRBJ2-7|TRBV3-1|NA
CASSPAGYEQYF
TGTGCCAGCAGCCCCGCCGGCTACGAGCAGTACTTC